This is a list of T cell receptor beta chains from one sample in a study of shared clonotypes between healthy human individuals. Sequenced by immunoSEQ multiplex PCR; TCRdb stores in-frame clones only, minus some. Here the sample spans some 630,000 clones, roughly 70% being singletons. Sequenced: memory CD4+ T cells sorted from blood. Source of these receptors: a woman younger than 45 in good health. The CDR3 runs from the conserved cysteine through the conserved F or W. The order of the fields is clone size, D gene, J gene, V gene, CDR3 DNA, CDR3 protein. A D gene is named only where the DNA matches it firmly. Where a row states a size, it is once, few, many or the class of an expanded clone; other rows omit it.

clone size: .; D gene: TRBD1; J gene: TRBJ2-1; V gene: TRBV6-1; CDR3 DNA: TGTGCCAGCAGTGAATTACAGGGGGCGCGACGGGAGCAGTTCTTC; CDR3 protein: CASSELQGARREQFF
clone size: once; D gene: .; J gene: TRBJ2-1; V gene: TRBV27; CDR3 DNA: TGTGCCAGCATCAATTGGGGCAACAATGAGCAGTTCTTC; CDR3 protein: CASINWGNNEQFF
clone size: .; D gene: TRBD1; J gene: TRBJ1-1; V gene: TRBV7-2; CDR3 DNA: TGTGCCAGCAGCGAACGCCGCCTAGGGGACAGTGAAGCTTTCTTT; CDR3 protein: CASSERRLGDSEAFF
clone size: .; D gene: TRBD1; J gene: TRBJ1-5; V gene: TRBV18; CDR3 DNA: TGTGCCAGCTCACTTTCCGGACAGGGAAATCAGCCCCAGCATTTT; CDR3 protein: CASSLSGQGNQPQHF
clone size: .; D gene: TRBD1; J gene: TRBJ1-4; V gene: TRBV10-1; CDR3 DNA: TGCGCCAGCAGTGGAGGACAGGGTGCTAATGAAAAACTGTTTTTT; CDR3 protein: CASSGGQGANEKLFF
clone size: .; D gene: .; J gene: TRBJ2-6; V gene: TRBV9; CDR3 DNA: TGTGCCAGCAGCGGGACTCCCCAAGTCCTGACTTTC; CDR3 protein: CASSGTPQVLTF
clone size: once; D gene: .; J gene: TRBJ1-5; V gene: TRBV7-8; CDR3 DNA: TGTGCCAGCAGCTCGCAGACAGGTACTGTGAAGAATCAGCCCCAGCATTTT; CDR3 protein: CASSSQTGTVKNQPQHF
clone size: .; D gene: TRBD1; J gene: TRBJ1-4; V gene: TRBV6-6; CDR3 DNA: TGTGCCAGCAGTTACTACGGACAGGGGGGAGAAAAACTGTTTTTT; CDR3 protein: CASSYYGQGGEKLFF
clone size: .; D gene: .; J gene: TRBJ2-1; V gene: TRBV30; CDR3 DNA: TGTGCCTGGAATGCAATTGATGAGCAGTTCTTC; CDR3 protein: CAWNAIDEQFF
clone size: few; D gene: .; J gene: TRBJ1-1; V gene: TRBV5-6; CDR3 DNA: TGTGCCAGCAGTGGGGGGCCTGAAGCTTTCTTT; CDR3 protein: CASSGGPEAFF
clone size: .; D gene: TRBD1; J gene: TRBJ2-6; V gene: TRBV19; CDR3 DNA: TGTGCCAGTAGGCGACAGGGGGATGGGGCCAACGTCCTGACTTTC; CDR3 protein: CASRRQGDGANVLTF
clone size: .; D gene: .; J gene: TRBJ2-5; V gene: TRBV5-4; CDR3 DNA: TGTGCCAGCAGCTTGGCCAGTGAGACCCAGTACTTC; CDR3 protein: CASSLASETQYF
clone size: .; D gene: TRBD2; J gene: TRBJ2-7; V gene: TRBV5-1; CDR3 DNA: TGCGCCAGCAGCCGACTAGGCGGGAGTCCCCCCCACGAGCAGTACTTC; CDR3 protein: CASSRLGGSPPHEQYF
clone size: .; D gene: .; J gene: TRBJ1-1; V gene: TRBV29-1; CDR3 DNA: TGCAGCGTCCGGGACATTGAAGCTTTCTTT; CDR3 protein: CSVRDIEAFF